The clone carrying this T cell receptor (beta chain) was seen at least ten times. Its antigen is currently unknown. This entry belongs to a study of T-cell memory formation after mild COVID-19. The study, taken as a whole, reports: Among clones contracting day 15 to 85, CD4/CD8 was balanced, whereas later expanders leaned CD4+. Largely, contracting CD4+ clones fell within CM and EM, and contracting CD8+ clones within EMRA.

V was trimmed by 5 bases and J by 10 bases, leaving 18 bases between them. Germline lookup yields CDR1 SEHNR and CDR2 FQNEAQ (reference sequence). CDR3 length: 14 amino acids. Barcoded TCR alpha and TCR beta cDNA libraries with UMIs came from 5'RACE using constant-segment primers. MiXCR, applied by TCRdb to the 5' RACE reads, yields one record per CDR3 protein. The table records roughly 52,000 distinct CDR3 sequences, 9.5% of them present only once. V gene TRBV7-9 combines with J gene TRBJ2-1; no definite D call. The source is a man aged 18 to 30 who had mild COVID-19 (a few samples of this study predate the infection). Cell type and time point are not known. The sequencing sample was made of PBMCs or a T cell subset sorted from them (not recorded which). The CDR3 DNA reads as TGTGCCAGCAGCCCGGTTTCGGCATCCGGCGAGCAGTTCTTC. It encodes CASSPVSASGEQFF.